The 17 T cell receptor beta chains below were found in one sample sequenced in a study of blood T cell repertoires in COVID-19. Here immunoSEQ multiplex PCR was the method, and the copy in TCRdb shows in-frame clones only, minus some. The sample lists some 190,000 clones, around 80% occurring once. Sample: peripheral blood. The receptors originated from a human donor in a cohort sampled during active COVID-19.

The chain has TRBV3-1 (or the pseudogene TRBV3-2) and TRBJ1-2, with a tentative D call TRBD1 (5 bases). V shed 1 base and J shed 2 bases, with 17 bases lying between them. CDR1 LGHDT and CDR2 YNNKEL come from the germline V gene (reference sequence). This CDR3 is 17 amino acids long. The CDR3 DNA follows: TGTGCCAGCAGCCAAGTCCTACCTAGGACACCCAACTATGGCTACACCTTC. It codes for CASSQVLPRTPNYGYTF.

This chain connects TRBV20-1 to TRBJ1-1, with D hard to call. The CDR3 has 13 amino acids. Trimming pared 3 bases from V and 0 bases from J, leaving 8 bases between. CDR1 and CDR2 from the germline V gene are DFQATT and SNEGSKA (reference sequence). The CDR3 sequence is CSASFNLNTEAFF. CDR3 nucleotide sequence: TGCAGTGCTAGTTTTAATCTGAACACTGAAGCTTTCTTT.

The CDR3 nucleotides read TGCGCCAGCAGCTTCCATAGCGGGAGCTCCTACAATGAGCAGTTCTTC. It yields the protein CASSFHSGSSYNEQFF. The chain combines TRBV5-1 with TRBJ2-1; 9 bases agree with TRBD2. V dropped 2 bases and J dropped 0; count of bases not matched to a gene: 3. Germline CDR1 SGHRS, CDR2 YFSETQ. This CDR3 has 16 amino acids.

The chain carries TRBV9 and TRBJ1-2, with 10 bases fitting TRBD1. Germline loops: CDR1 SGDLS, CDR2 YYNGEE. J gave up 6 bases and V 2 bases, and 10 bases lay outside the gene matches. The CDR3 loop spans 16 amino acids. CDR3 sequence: CASSVTGTGALDGYTF. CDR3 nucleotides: TGTGCCAGCAGCGTCACCGGGACAGGGGCTTTGGATGGCTACACCTTC.

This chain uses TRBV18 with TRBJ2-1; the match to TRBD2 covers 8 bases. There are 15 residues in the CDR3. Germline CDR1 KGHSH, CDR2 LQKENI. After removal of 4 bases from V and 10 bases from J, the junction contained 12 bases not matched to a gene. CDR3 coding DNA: TGTGCCAGCTCACTCGCCGGGGGGGCCTTAGGGGAGCAGTTCTTC. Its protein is CASSLAGGALGEQFF.

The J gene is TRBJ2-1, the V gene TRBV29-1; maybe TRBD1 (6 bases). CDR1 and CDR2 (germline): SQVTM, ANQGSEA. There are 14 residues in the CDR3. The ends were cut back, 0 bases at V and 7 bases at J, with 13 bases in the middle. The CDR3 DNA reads TGCAGCGTTGAAGATAGGCCTAGGGGGAATGAGCAGTTCTTC. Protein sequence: CSVEDRPRGNEQFF.

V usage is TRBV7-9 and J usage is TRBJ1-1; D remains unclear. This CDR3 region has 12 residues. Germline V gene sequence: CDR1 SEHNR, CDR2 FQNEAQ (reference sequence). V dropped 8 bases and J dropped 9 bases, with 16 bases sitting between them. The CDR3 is CASALVGGKAFF. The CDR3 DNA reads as TGTGCCAGCGCACTAGTAGGAGGGAAAGCTTTCTTT.

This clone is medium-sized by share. This CDR3 is CASSDRVRDEQYF. The CDR3 nucleotides read TGCGCCAGCAGCGACAGGGTGCGAGACGAGCAGTACTTC. J is TRBJ2-7 and V is TRBV4-1; 7 bases are shared with TRBD1. This CDR3 is 13 amino acids long. The germline CDR1 and CDR2 sequences are MGHRA and YSYEKL. Trimming at V came to 5 bases and at J to 5 bases, leaving 6 bases not matched to a gene.

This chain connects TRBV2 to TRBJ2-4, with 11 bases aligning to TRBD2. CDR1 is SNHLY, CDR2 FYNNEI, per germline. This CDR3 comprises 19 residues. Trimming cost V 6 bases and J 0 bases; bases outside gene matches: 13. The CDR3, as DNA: TGTGCCAGCAGGGGGGGGACTAGCGGATCGTGGGGAGCCAAAAACATTCAGTACTTC. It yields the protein CASRGGTSGSWGAKNIQYF.

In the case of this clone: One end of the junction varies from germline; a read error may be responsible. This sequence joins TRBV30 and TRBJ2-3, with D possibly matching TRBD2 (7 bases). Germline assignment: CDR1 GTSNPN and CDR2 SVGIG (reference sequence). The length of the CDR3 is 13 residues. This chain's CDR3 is CAGRVRGTDTQYF. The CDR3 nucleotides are TGTGCCGGGAGGGTCAGGGGAACAGATACGCAGTATTTT.

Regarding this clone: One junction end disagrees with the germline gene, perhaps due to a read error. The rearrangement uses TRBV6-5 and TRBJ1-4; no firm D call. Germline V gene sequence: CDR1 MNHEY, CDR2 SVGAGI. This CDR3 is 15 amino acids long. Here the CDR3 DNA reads TGTGCCAGCAGTCACCGGAGTGGTCCCAATGAAGAACTGTTTTTT. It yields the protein CASSHRSGPNEELFF.

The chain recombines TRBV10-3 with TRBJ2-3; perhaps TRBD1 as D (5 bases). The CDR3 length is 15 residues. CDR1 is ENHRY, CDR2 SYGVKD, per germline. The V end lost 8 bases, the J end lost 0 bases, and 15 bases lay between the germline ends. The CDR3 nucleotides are TGTGCCATCGCAGGGCGACGTTCTAGCACAGATACGCAGTATTTT. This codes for CAIAGRRSSTDTQYF.

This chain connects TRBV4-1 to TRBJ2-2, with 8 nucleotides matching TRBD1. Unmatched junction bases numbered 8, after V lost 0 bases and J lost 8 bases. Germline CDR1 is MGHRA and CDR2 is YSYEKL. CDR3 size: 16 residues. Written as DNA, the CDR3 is TGCGCCAGCAGCCAAGAAATCGCAGGGGGCGTGGGGGAGCTGTTTTTT. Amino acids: CASSQEIAGGVGELFF.

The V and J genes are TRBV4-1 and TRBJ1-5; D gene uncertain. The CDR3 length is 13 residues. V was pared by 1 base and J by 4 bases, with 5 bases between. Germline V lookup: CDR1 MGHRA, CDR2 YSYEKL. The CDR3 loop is CASSQGENQPQHF. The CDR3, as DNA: TGCGCCAGCAGCCAAGGGGAGAATCAGCCCCAGCATTTT.

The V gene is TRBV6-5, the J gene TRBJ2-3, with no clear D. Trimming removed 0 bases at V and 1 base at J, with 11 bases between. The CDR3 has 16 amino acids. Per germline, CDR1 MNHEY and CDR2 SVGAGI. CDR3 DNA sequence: TGTGCCAGCAGTTACTCGACTCTTTCTGGCACAGATACGCAGTATTTT. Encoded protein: CASSYSTLSGTDTQYF.

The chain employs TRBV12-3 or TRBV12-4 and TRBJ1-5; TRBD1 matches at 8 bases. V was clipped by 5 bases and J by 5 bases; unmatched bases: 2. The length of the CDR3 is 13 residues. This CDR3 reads CASSQGAYQPQHF. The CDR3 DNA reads TGTGCCAGCAGTCAGGGGGCTTATCAGCCCCAGCATTTT.

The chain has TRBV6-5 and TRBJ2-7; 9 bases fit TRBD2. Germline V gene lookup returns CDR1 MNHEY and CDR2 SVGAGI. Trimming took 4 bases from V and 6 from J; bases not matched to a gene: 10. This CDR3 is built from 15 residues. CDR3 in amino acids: CASSFSGGRAGEQYF. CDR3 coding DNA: TGTGCCAGCAGTTTTTCTGGCGGGAGGGCCGGCGAGCAGTACTTC.